What follows are 8 T cell receptor beta chains derived from one specimen sequenced in a study of shared clonotypes between healthy human individuals. The data were produced by immunoSEQ multiplex PCR, yet TCRdb's version contains in-frame clones alone and is incomplete. The sample includes about 2.5 million clones, around 93% of them seen just once. The sample was naive CD4+ T cells from PBMCs. Subset noted: CD45RA+ positively selected. These receptors originate from a young man in good health. Some clones in this sample may be carry-over from other donors' samples.

The chain recombines TRBV14 with TRBJ2-3; 7 bases line up with TRBD1. The length of the CDR3 is 16 residues. Germline assignment: CDR1 SGHDN and CDR2 FVKESK. The V segment lost 3 bases and the J segment 4 bases; nucleotides outside the gene matches: 10. The CDR3 loop reads CASSQPDRARPDTQYF. As DNA, the CDR3 is TGTGCCAGCAGCCAGCCCGACAGGGCCCGCCCAGATACGCAGTATTTT.

V is TRBV10-3 and J is TRBJ1-5; D call uncertain. CDR1 is ENHRY, CDR2 SYGVKD, per germline. The CDR3 consists of 13 residues. V shed 6 bases and J shed 7 bases, with 13 bases lying between them. The CDR3 nucleotides read TGTGCCATCAGCGCGGATCTGCAACAGCCCCAGCATTTT. It encodes CAISADLQQPQHF.

This chain joins TRBV28 and TRBJ1-5; 7 nucleotides agree with TRBD1. Germline lookup yields CDR1 MDHEN and CDR2 SYDVKM. This CDR3 contains 15 residues. Trimming removed 5 bases from V and 7 bases from J; junction bases left unmatched: 11. CDR3 sequence (DNA): TGTGCCAGCAGTCTCACCCGACAGGGTGGCCAGCCCCAGCATTTT. Amino acid sequence: CASSLTRQGGQPQHF.

The V call is TRBV28, the J call TRBJ2-5; TRBD1 matches 8 bases. CDR1 and CDR2 from the germline V gene are MDHEN and SYDVKM. This CDR3 is built from 13 residues. J gave up 7 bases and V 7 bases, and 8 bases lay outside the gene matches. The CDR3 DNA is TGTGCCAGCAAAACCGGGACAGGAGTGACCCAGTACTTC. It specifies CASKTGTGVTQYF. Full variable domain (rest looked up from reference TRBV28 and TRBJ2-5): DVKVTQSSRYLVKRTGEKVFLECVQDMDHENMFWYRQDPGLGLRLIYFSYDVKMKEKGDIPEGYSVSREKKERFSLILESASTNQTSMYLCASKTGTGVTQYFGPGTRLLVL.

The chain is built from TRBV7-7 and TRBJ2-2; 9 bases fit TRBD1. The V and J ends lost 6 bases and 4 bases, in that order; junction bases with no gene match: 3. The CDR3 covers 14 residues. The germline V gene has CDR1 SSHAT and CDR2 FNYEAQ (reference sequence). The CDR3 region is CASRRGQGTGELFF. The DNA of the CDR3 is TGTGCCAGCAGGCGGGGACAGGGCACCGGGGAGCTGTTTTTT.

The V call is TRBV6-5, the J call TRBJ2-3; D not resolved. In germline, CDR1 is MNHEY, CDR2 SVGAGI. V was trimmed by 6 bases and J by 8 bases, leaving 12 bases between them. This CDR3 comprises 12 residues. The CDR3 DNA reads TGTGCCAGCAGCGCGCCGGTGGGTACGCAGTATTTT. It specifies CASSAPVGTQYF.

The chain carries TRBV28 and TRBJ1-1; possibly TRBD1 for D (6 bases). V dropped 2 bases and J dropped 7 bases, with 8 bases sitting between them. Germline lookup yields CDR1 MDHEN and CDR2 SYDVKM. CDR3 length: 12 amino acids. CDR3 bases: TGTGCCAGCAGTTTACAGGGGTATGAAGCTTTCTTT. Translated: CASSLQGYEAFF.

V usage is TRBV5-4 and J usage is TRBJ2-3, with D perhaps assigned TRBD1 or TRBD2 (6 bases each). The CDR3 extends over 14 amino acids. V dropped 5 bases and J dropped 0 bases, with 10 bases sitting between them. Germline V gene sequence: CDR1 SGHNT, CDR2 YYREEE (reference sequence). The CDR3 DNA sequence: TGTGCCAGCAGAGGGGGGCTTAGCACAGATACGCAGTATTTT. It specifies CASRGGLSTDTQYF.